This T cell receptor (beta chain) was sequenced in a study of T-cell reconstitution after alpha-beta-depleted transplantation in children. Study findings and constraints: After one year, T-cell counts and TCRbeta diversity mostly came from new T cells. Some patients' high day-60 TCRbeta diversity was attributed to recipient cells surviving conditioning. Expanded graft clones, several hundred of them, were reportedly the source of alpha-beta T cells about two months after transplant.

There are a few counts of this clonotype. As yet, its antigen is unknown. The CDR3 spans 17 residues. Trimming took 4 bases from V and 5 from J; bases not matched to a gene: 15. Germline values: CDR1 SGHRS, CDR2 YFSETQ. Preparation of the TCRbeta library used unique molecular identifiers. MiXCR, run by TCRdb on the PCR reads, gives a single entry per CDR3 protein. Of almost 250,000 distinct CDR3 sequences in the sample, about a quarter were seen once. V is TRBV5-1 and J is TRBJ2-5, with TRBD2 identical over 9 bases. This TCR derives from a girl aged 2 to 10 with Fanconi anemia, due to receive a stem cell transplant. Sample: PBMCs, taken before TCRalphabeta/CD19-depleted stem cell transplant. The CDR3 DNA reads TGCGCCAGCAGCCTGGGGGATAGCGGGAGATCATTGGAGACCCAGTACTTC. Encoded protein: CASSLGDSGRSLETQYF.